A selection of T cell receptor beta chains follows, all from one sample in a study of blood T cell repertoires in COVID-19. Profiling relied on immunoSEQ multiplex PCR, and the TCRdb table lists in-frame clones only, not all of them. The sample consists of about 200,000 clones, roughly 80% of them appearing once. Sequencing was carried out using peripheral blood. Source of these receptors: a woman between 40 and 50 years old with active or convalescent COVID-19. Each CDR3 is given with its conserved first and last residue. Fields, in order: V gene, J gene, CDR3 protein.

v_call: TRBV3-1/TRBV3-2
j_call: TRBJ1-1
cdr3_aa: CASSHTGVTEAFF

v_call: TRBV18
j_call: TRBJ2-2
cdr3_aa: CASSPGQANTGELFF

v_call: TRBV25-1
j_call: TRBJ2-3
cdr3_aa: CASSESWTSGGAGDTQYF

v_call: TRBV5-1
j_call: TRBJ1-4
cdr3_aa: CASSTGTTNEKLFF

v_call: TRBV27
j_call: TRBJ2-7
cdr3_aa: CASREGSYEQYF

v_call: TRBV19
j_call: TRBJ2-1
cdr3_aa: CASSIYRNEQFF

v_call: TRBV27
j_call: TRBJ1-1
cdr3_aa: CASSFGGVNTEAFF

v_call: TRBV27
j_call: TRBJ1-4
cdr3_aa: CASSLNRGGLGNEKLFF

v_call: TRBV30
j_call: TRBJ1-1
cdr3_aa: CAWNRQLNTEAFF

v_call: TRBV7-9
j_call: TRBJ1-3
cdr3_aa: CASSTTGVRNTIYF

v_call: TRBV7-9
j_call: TRBJ2-3
cdr3_aa: CASSLGGTSGVPSTDTQYF

v_call: TRBV7-9
j_call: TRBJ1-5
cdr3_aa: CASSPEAGADNQPQHF

v_call: TRBV3-1/TRBV3-2
j_call: TRBJ1-1
cdr3_aa: CASSQLTGDTEAFF

v_call: TRBV10-1
j_call: TRBJ2-2
cdr3_aa: CASSDLAGGVGELFF

v_call: TRBV30
j_call: TRBJ1-6
cdr3_aa: CAWKKRDNYNSPLHF

v_call: TRBV21-1
j_call: TRBJ2-3
cdr3_aa: CASSNSASGCTQYF

v_call: TRBV2
j_call: TRBJ1-2
cdr3_aa: CAISGVRGYTF

v_call: TRBV28
j_call: TRBJ1-5
cdr3_aa: CASDRADQPQHF

v_call: TRBV14
j_call: TRBJ1-4
cdr3_aa: CASSQDRAGTNEKLFF

v_call: TRBV13
j_call: TRBJ2-7
cdr3_aa: CASSFWDRGYEQYF

v_call: TRBV28
j_call: TRBJ1-1
cdr3_aa: CASSPRGFGGEAFF

v_call: TRBV28
j_call: TRBJ2-5
cdr3_aa: CASSPRPSGGAPETQYF

v_call: TRBV7-9
j_call: TRBJ1-4
cdr3_aa: CASSTDRATNEKLFF

v_call: TRBV19
j_call: TRBJ2-6
cdr3_aa: CASRARGQGAGANVLTF

v_call: TRBV30
j_call: TRBJ1-2
cdr3_aa: CAWRDRGLGGYTF

v_call: TRBV7-3
j_call: TRBJ2-3
cdr3_aa: CASSLTGGTDTQYF

v_call: TRBV30
j_call: TRBJ2-7
cdr3_aa: CAWSTDLVSSYEQYF

v_call: TRBV27
j_call: TRBJ2-3
cdr3_aa: CASRVAGGASDTQYF

v_call: TRBV27
j_call: TRBJ1-2
cdr3_aa: CASSHRGSYTF

v_call: TRBV6-6
j_call: TRBJ1-6
cdr3_aa: CASSSIDSKNSPLHF

v_call: TRBV18
j_call: TRBJ1-1
cdr3_aa: CASSREGASDTEAFF

v_call: TRBV7-2
j_call: TRBJ2-2
cdr3_aa: CASRGPGTGELFF

v_call: TRBV6-4
j_call: TRBJ2-7
cdr3_aa: CASSANQVFEQYF

v_call: TRBV28
j_call: TRBJ1-2
cdr3_aa: CASGKGYYGYTF

v_call: TRBV9
j_call: TRBJ1-5
cdr3_aa: CASSVDPGGDQPQHF

v_call: TRBV3-1/TRBV3-2
j_call: TRBJ2-1
cdr3_aa: CASSHAGTSGRNEQFF

v_call: TRBV11-3
j_call: TRBJ2-1
cdr3_aa: CASSLGGAGGLREQFF

v_call: TRBV30
j_call: TRBJ2-2
cdr3_aa: CAWSVLAGANTGELFF

v_call: TRBV30
j_call: TRBJ2-1
cdr3_aa: CAFFRGGISYNEQFF

v_call: TRBV7-9
j_call: TRBJ1-5
cdr3_aa: CASSFSPNQPQHF

v_call: TRBV6-6
j_call: TRBJ2-2
cdr3_aa: CASSYSLAGAGELFF

v_call: TRBV15
j_call: TRBJ1-3
cdr3_aa: CATSRDRGPSGNTIYF